This T cell receptor beta chain was profiled in a study of lung T cells in sarcoidosis with Löfgren's syndrome listed by TCRdb under 2017. The study in broad terms: Sarcoidosis was described as a granulomatous, mainly pulmonary disease marked by CD4+ T cell accumulation in bronchoalveolar lavage fluid. The repertoire analyses were focused on Lofgren's syndrome patients.

The investigation overall reported the following: Recognition of a sarcoidosis-associated antigen was only suggested; the antigen itself remained putative and unidentified. When alphabeta pairing was analyzed, TRAV12-1 tended to pair preferentially with TRBV2, and the resulting paired TCRs displayed CDR3 homology. Compared with control subjects, Lofgren's syndrome patients were reported to have TRAV12-1 and TRBV2 as the most expanded V gene segments. Sharing of TRAV12-1 and TRBV2 CDR3 motifs among multiple Lofgren's syndrome patients was reported, suggesting public CD4+ TCR repertoires.

This clonotype was recorded many times. The antigen it recognizes is unknown. Base qualities are not at hand, and no much larger clone is one base apart. Cut back by 11 bases and 1 base, the V and J ends lie 15 bases apart. From the cysteine up to the phenylalanine, the CDR3 has a length of 13 residues. Here the CDR3 DNA is all that survives: 39 bases in frame from base 1. CDR1 is given as SNHLY and CDR2 as FYNNEI, both from the germline V gene. CD4+ T cells collected through bronchoalveolar lavage were the source used for profiling TCR repertoires. Sequencing took place on an Illumina MiSeq. TCRdb reanalyzed the raw reads on its own, using fastp at Q25 for trimming and MiXCR for clone calling, and kept in-frame beta chains. CDR3 protein duplicates are merged, each entry listing the most common genes and DNA. This sample lists some 3,700 distinct CDR3 sequences; approximately 20% were detected once. The leading ten clones occupy over 6.5% of the sample.

The sequencing sample was made of CD4+ T cells from bronchoalveolar lavage. The sequence was collected from a human donor with sarcoidosis (Löfgren's syndrome or another form), or a control subject (not recorded which). Recombination connected TRBV2 to TRBJ2-7; a weak D assignment points to TRBD1 (6 bases agree). The nucleotide sequence reads as follows: TGTGCCCTCCGGCAACAGGGATCCTACGAGCAGTACTTC. This gives the protein CALRQQGSYEQYF.